A selection of T cell receptor beta chains follows, all from one sample in a study of shared clonotypes between healthy human individuals. Only in-frame clones appear in the TCRdb table, and some are missing; sequencing was by immunoSEQ multiplex PCR. The table shows some 2.3 million clones, with 93% occurring only once. The specimen sequenced was naive CD4+ T cells from PBMCs. Receptors were obtained from a man younger than 35 in good health. Some clones in this sample may be carry-over from other donors' samples. Both conserved end residues are part of each CDR3. The order of the fields is D gene, V gene, J gene, clone size, CDR3 protein, CDR3 DNA. A D gene is named only where the DNA matches it firmly. Clone size is given for some rows only: seen once, a few or many times, or a class if the clone is expanded.

>NA|TRBV7-8|TRBJ1-1|NA
CASSPGRGVNTEAFF
TGTGCCAGCAGCCCGGGCCGGGGCGTGAACACTGAAGCTTTCTTT
>TRBD2|TRBV11-2|TRBJ2-3|NA
CASSLKTSGIGVTDTQYF
TGTGCCAGCAGCTTAAAGACTAGCGGGATAGGGGTCACAGATACGCAGTATTTT
>NA|TRBV27|TRBJ1-4|NA
CASSSRGIPNEKLFF
TGTGCCAGCAGTTCCAGGGGAATACCTAATGAAAAACTGTTTTTT
>NA|TRBV28|TRBJ2-3|once
CASSLRGTQYF
TGTGCCAGCAGTTTGCGGGGTACGCAGTATTTT
>NA|TRBV7-2|TRBJ2-1|NA
CASSLTGISYNEQFF
TGTGCCAGCAGCTTAACCGGGATCTCCTACAATGAGCAGTTCTTC
>NA|TRBV10-3|TRBJ2-7|NA
CAISLSGGPSEQYF
TGTGCCATCAGTCTTTCGGGGGGCCCTAGCGAGCAGTACTTC
>NA|TRBV28|TRBJ2-1|NA
CASTREYNEQFF
TGTGCCAGCACCCGAGAATACAATGAGCAGTTCTTC
>TRBD1|TRBV10-3|TRBJ2-5|NA
CAIRGTGGRETQYF
TGTGCCATCAGAGGAACAGGGGGCCGTGAGACCCAGTACTTC
>NA|TRBV5-1|TRBJ2-1|NA
CASSLMGLTRGLDEQFF
TGCGCCAGCAGCTTGATGGGTCTGACTAGGGGGCTGGATGAGCAGTTCTTC
>NA|TRBV29-1|TRBJ2-1|once
CSVEWLGRLNEQFF
TGCAGCGTTGAATGGCTAGGAAGACTCAATGAGCAGTTCTTC
>NA|TRBV6-5|TRBJ1-4|NA
CASSYSRGTNEKLFF
TGTGCCAGCAGTTACTCGAGAGGGACTAATGAAAAACTGTTTTTT
>NA|TRBV7-3|TRBJ2-2|NA
CASSPGNTGELFF
TGTGCCAGCAGCCCGGGAAACACCGGGGAGCTGTTTTTT
>NA|TRBV30|TRBJ2-7|NA
CACSRGPNYEQYF
TGTGCCTGTTCAAGGGGACCAAACTACGAGCAGTACTTC
>TRBD1|TRBV5-1|TRBJ1-2|NA
CASSYRQGRDGYTF
TGCGCCAGCAGCTACAGACAGGGGAGGGATGGCTACACCTTC
>NA|TRBV7-3|TRBJ1-3|NA
CASGNGNTIYF
TGTGCCAGCGGCAATGGAAACACCATATATTTT
>TRBD1|TRBV5-4|TRBJ1-2|NA
CASSLGAGQDYGYTF
TGTGCCAGCAGCTTGGGGGCCGGACAGGACTATGGCTACACCTTC
>TRBD1|TRBV28|TRBJ1-1|NA
CASSAGGPYTEAFF
TGTGCCAGCAGTGCAGGGGGACCGTACACTGAAGCTTTCTTT
>NA|TRBV4-1|TRBJ1-3|NA
CASSHPGRSSGNTIYF
TGCGCCAGCAGCCATCCTGGACGGTCCTCTGGAAACACCATATATTTT
>NA|TRBV4-1|TRBJ1-4|NA
CASSQALGEKLFF
TGCGCCAGCAGCCAGGCCCTGGGAGAAAAACTGTTTTTT
>NA|TRBV5-1|TRBJ2-2|NA
CASSPFPGDGTGELFF
TGCGCCAGCAGCCCTTTTCCAGGGGACGGCACCGGGGAGCTGTTTTTT
>TRBD1|TRBV19|TRBJ1-5|NA
CASSIRRTGGFQPQHF
TGTGCCAGTAGTATTCGTAGGACAGGCGGTTTTCAGCCCCAGCATTTT
>NA|TRBV11-2|TRBJ1-1|NA
CASRSIRDGSTLGAFF
TGTGCCAGCCGCTCTATCAGGGACGGGTCCACCTTAGGGGCTTTCTTT
>NA|TRBV4-2|TRBJ2-7|NA
CASSQAVRRVNEQYF
TGTGCCAGCAGCCAAGCGGTTAGAAGGGTGAACGAGCAGTACTTC
>NA|TRBV13|TRBJ2-7|NA
CASSPKASSYEQYF
TGTGCCAGCAGCCCTAAAGCAAGCTCCTACGAGCAGTACTTC
>NA|TRBV7-3|TRBJ2-2|NA
CASSPHPGRELFF
TGTGCCAGCAGCCCCCACCCTGGGAGGGAGCTGTTTTTT
>NA|TRBV7-8|TRBJ1-1|NA
CASSFLAGNTEAFF
TGTGCCAGCAGCTTTCTGGCAGGGAACACTGAAGCTTTCTTT
>NA|TRBV19|TRBJ1-2|NA
CASSIVGVGGYTF
TGTGCCAGTAGTATAGTCGGGGTTGGTGGCTACACCTTC
>NA|TRBV2|TRBJ2-7|NA
CASRALRQAPSLYEQYF
TGTGCCAGCAGGGCCCTCAGACAGGCCCCGTCCCTATACGAGCAGTACTTC
>NA|TRBV21-1|TRBJ2-1|NA
CASSKGLPGGSYNEQFF
TGTGCCAGCAGCAAAGGCTTGCCGGGGGGCTCCTACAATGAGCAGTTCTTC
>NA|TRBV25-1|TRBJ1-3|once
CASSESRGAKKGNTIYF
TGTGCCAGCAGTGAATCTCGGGGGGCAAAAAAAGGAAACACCATATATTTT
>TRBD1|TRBV29-1|TRBJ2-5|NA
CSVEGDRAQETQYF
TGCAGCGTTGAAGGGGACAGGGCACAAGAGACCCAGTACTTC
>NA|TRBV6-5|TRBJ2-7|NA
CASSPTNYEQYF
TGTGCCAGCAGCCCAACTAACTACGAGCAGTACTTC
>TRBD1|TRBV27|TRBJ2-7|NA
CASSLITSRGQAQYF
TGTGCCAGCAGTCTAATAACCTCCAGGGGGCAGGCGCAGTACTTC
>NA|TRBV5-1|TRBJ1-3|NA
CASSKPDSSGNTIYF
TGCGCCAGCAGCAAGCCGGACAGCTCTGGAAACACCATATATTTT
>NA|TRBV27|TRBJ2-7|NA
CASSYGFEQYF
TGTGCCAGCAGTTACGGCTTCGAGCAGTACTTC
>NA|TRBV27|TRBJ2-2|NA
CASSFQANTGELFF
TGTGCCAGCAGTTTCCAGGCAAACACCGGGGAGCTGTTTTTT
>NA|TRBV28|TRBJ1-4|NA
CASSPRDMDEKLFF
TGTGCCAGCAGTCCTCGGGACATGGATGAAAAACTGTTTTTT
>TRBD2|TRBV5-8|TRBJ2-3|NA
CASSLFGSGRAVDTQYF
TGTGCCAGCAGCTTGTTTGGTAGCGGGAGGGCCGTAGATACGCAGTATTTT
>NA|TRBV18|TRBJ1-2|NA
CASSPQDYYGYTF
TGTGCCAGCTCACCACAGGACTACTATGGCTACACCTTC
>TRBD1|TRBV28|TRBJ2-7|NA
CASSLTGGSYEQYF
TGTGCCAGCAGTTTGACAGGGGGCTCCTACGAGCAGTACTTC
>NA|TRBV14|TRBJ2-5|NA
CASSRKLVPTQETQYF
TGTGCCAGCAGCCGGAAATTGGTGCCGACGCAAGAGACCCAGTACTTC
>TRBD1|TRBV7-9|TRBJ2-1|NA
CASSPDIMTGKNEQFF
TGTGCCAGCAGCCCCGACATAATGACAGGGAAGAATGAGCAGTTCTTC
>TRBD2|TRBV10-3|TRBJ2-1|NA
CAIGREVAGGNEQFF
TGTGCCATCGGGAGAGAGGTAGCGGGAGGTAATGAGCAGTTCTTC
>NA|TRBV4-1|TRBJ1-2|NA
CASSQVGNYGYTF
TGCGCCAGCAGCCAAGTCGGGAACTATGGCTACACCTTC
>NA|TRBV27|TRBJ2-2|NA
CASRNFRLGVVTGELFF
TGTGCCAGCAGAAATTTCCGGTTGGGCGTTGTAACCGGGGAGCTGTTTTTT
>TRBD1|TRBV28|TRBJ1-5|NA
CASKKTGGGNQPQHF
TGTGCCAGCAAAAAAACAGGGGGTGGGAATCAGCCCCAGCATTTT
>NA|TRBV6-1|TRBJ1-5|once
CASSRGLNNQPQHF
TGTGCCAGCAGTCGGGGGTTGAACAATCAGCCCCAGCATTTT
>NA|TRBV6-4|TRBJ2-3|once
CASSDEGEEGTDTQYF
TGTGCCAGCAGTGATGAGGGGGAAGAAGGAACAGATACGCAGTATTTT
>NA|TRBV9|TRBJ2-1|NA
CASSPITGADEQFF
TGTGCCAGCAGCCCAATTACCGGGGCCGATGAGCAGTTCTTC
>TRBD2|TRBV19|TRBJ2-3|NA
CASSIEPGTSGRRVYTQYF
TGTGCCAGTAGTATAGAACCCGGGACTAGCGGGAGGAGGGTCTATACGCAGTATTTT
>NA|TRBV7-9|TRBJ1-4|NA
CASSERPSEKLFF
TGTGCCAGCAGCGAGAGGCCGTCGGAAAAACTGTTTTTT
>NA|TRBV28|TRBJ1-4|NA
CASVNNEKLFF
TGTGCCAGCGTAAATAATGAAAAACTGTTTTTT
>NA|TRBV5-1|TRBJ2-7|NA
CASSLSWSYEQYF
TGCGCCAGCAGCTTGAGCTGGTCCTACGAGCAGTACTTC
>NA|TRBV5-1|TRBJ2-2|NA
CASIEGPTFGTGELFF
TGCGCCAGCATTGAGGGGCCGACCTTTGGGACCGGGGAGCTGTTTTTT
>TRBD2|TRBV18|TRBJ2-1|NA
CASSPLAGDYNEQFF
TGTGCCAGCTCACCTCTAGCGGGGGATTACAATGAGCAGTTCTTC
>TRBD2|TRBV11-2|TRBJ2-7|NA
CASSHLAGGPFREQYF
TGTGCCAGCAGTCATCTAGCGGGAGGCCCTTTTAGGGAGCAGTACTTC
>TRBD1|TRBV7-9|TRBJ1-2|NA
CASSNRDRDYGYTF
TGTGCCAGCAGCAACCGGGACAGGGACTATGGCTACACCTTC